The TCR beta chain described here comes from a study of CD8 T cells in Susac syndrome. Reverse transcription of about 0.45 to 1 ug RNA used random hexamers. Amplification of TCR beta CDR3 by immunoSEQ multiplex PCR spanned 54 Vbeta and 13 Jbeta. TCRdb analysed the immunoSEQ multiplex PCR reads with MiXCR anew, one entry per CDR3 protein. The sample has around 120,000 distinct CDR3 sequences; about 92% are singletons. V was clipped by 4 bases and J by 6 bases, with 18 bases between them. The CDR3 has 15 residues. Germline V gene sequence: CDR1 MGHRA, CDR2 YSYEKL. J is TRBJ1-2 and V is TRBV4-1; no reliable D call. This clonotype was obtained from a human donor with multiple sclerosis. The source material was CD4+ T cells from PBMCs. The CDR3 DNA sequence: TGCGCCAGCAGCCCCTTAAACGGGATCTCTGATGGCTACACCTTC. Its translation is CASSPLNGISDGYTF.